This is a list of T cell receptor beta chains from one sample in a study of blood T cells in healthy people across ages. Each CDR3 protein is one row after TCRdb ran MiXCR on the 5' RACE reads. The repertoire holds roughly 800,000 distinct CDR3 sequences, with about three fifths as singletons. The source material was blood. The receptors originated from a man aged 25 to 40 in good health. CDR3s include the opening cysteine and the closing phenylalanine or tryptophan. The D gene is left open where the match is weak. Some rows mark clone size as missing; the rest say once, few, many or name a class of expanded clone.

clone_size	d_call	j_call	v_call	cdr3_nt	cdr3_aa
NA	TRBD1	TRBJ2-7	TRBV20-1	TGCAGTGCTAGGGGGACAGGGACAACCTACGAGCAGTACTTC	CSARGTGTTYEQYF
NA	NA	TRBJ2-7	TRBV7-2	TGTGCCAGCAGCTCCAGCCGGGCCCCCTACGAGCAGTACTTC	CASSSSRAPYEQYF
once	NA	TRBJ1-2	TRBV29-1	TGCAGCGTTGCCGGATGGTCAGGCAAACTTTATCCAAACTATGGCTACACCTTC	CSVAGWSGKLYPNYGYTF
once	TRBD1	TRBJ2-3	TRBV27	TGTGCCAGCAGTTTCAGGACAGGGGGATTCACAGATACGCAGTATTTT	CASSFRTGGFTDTQYF
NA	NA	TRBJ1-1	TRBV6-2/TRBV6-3	TGTGCCAGCAGTTCAGGGTTGAGGACTGAAGCTTTCTTT	CASSSGLRTEAFF
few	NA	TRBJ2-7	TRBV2	TGTGCCAGCAGTAGGGACCCCTACGAGCAGTACTTC	CASSRDPYEQYF
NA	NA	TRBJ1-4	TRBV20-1	TGCAGTGCTAGGGACACCGGTATTACTAATGAAAAACTGTTTTTT	CSARDTGITNEKLFF
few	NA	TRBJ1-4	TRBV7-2	TGTGCCAGCAGCCAGGATAGGGCTAATGAAAAACTGTTTTTT	CASSQDRANEKLFF
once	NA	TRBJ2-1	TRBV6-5	TGTGCCAGCAGTGACTCTAGCAGCTATGAGCAGTTCTTC	CASSDSSSYEQFF
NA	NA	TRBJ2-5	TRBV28	TGTGCCAGCAGTTTCTTTTTTGGTACCAATGAGCAGTACTTC	CASSFFFGTNEQYF
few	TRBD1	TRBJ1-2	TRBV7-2	TGTGCCAGCAGCCCCCACGACAGGGGAGGTGGCTACACCTTC	CASSPHDRGGGYTF
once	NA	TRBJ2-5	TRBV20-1	TGCAGTGCTACCGGGACGCGTCAAGAGACCCAGTACTTC	CSATGTRQETQYF
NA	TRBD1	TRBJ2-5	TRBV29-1	TGCAGCGACCCAGCCCGGGACAGGGGGCCCGTTATTGGTCAGTACTTC	CSDPARDRGPVIGQYF
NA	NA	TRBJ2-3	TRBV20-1	TGCAGTGGAACCCACACAGATACGCAGTATTTT	CSGTHTDTQYF
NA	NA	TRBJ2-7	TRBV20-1	TGCAGTGCTAAAACGTGGTCCCCCCTGGCCCCCTTGGAGCAGTACTTC	CSAKTWSPLAPLEQYF
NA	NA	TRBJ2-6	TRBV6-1	TGTGCCAGCAGTGGGGGACGGCCCGAGTCGCCTGGGGCCAACGTCCTGACTTTC	CASSGGRPESPGANVLTF
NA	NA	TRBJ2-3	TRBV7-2	TGTGCCAGCAGCCCCTATGGAGATACGCGGTATTTT	CASSPYGDTRYF
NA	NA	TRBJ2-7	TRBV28	TGTGCCAGCAGCACCACAGGGATCAAGTATTACGAGCAGTACTTC	CASSTTGIKYYEQYF
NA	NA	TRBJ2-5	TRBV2	TGTGCCAGCAGTGAACAGGGCGCCAGAGAAGAGACCCAGTACTTC	CASSEQGAREETQYF
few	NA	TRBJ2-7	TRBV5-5	TGTGCCAGCAGCTTGCGTTCTGGGGGGTTCGAGCAGTACTTC	CASSLRSGGFEQYF
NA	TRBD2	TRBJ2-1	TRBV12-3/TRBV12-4	TGTGCCAGCAGTGTATCGGGGACTATAAATGAGCAGTTCTTC	CASSVSGTINEQFF
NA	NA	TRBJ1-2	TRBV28	TGTGCCAGCAGGGTAGGGACGGTTTATGGCTACACCTTC	CASRVGTVYGYTF